This is a list of T cell receptor beta chains from one sample in a study of T-cell memory formation after mild COVID-19. TCRdb fed the 5' RACE reads into MiXCR, producing one record per CDR3 protein. The table lists about 560,000 distinct CDR3 sequences, about a fifth of them singletons, with 7% to 9% in the top ten. The sequenced sample consisted of PBMCs or a T cell subset sorted from them (not recorded which). These receptors came from an adult woman who had mild COVID-19 (a few samples of this study predate the infection). Cell type and time point are not known. Each CDR3 is given with its conserved first and last residue. Clone size is shown for a subset of rows, as once, few, many or a class of expanded clone.

clone size: -; CDR3 length: 16; V gene: TRBV12-3/TRBV12-4; CDR3 protein: CASSPIAGKGSTEAFF
clone size: -; CDR3 length: 15; V gene: TRBV6-5; CDR3 protein: CASSHETSGSYEQYF
clone size: few; CDR3 length: 13; V gene: TRBV6-5; CDR3 protein: CASSSLKWDTQYF
clone size: few; CDR3 length: 13; V gene: TRBV5-1; CDR3 protein: CASSLIPNQPQHF
clone size: -; CDR3 length: 15; V gene: TRBV20-1; CDR3 protein: CSARLWTSGGNEQFF
clone size: -; CDR3 length: 13; V gene: TRBV7-2; CDR3 protein: CASREGGPDTQYF
clone size: -; CDR3 length: 13; V gene: TRBV29-1; CDR3 protein: CSVEGIPTDTQYF
clone size: -; CDR3 length: 15; V gene: TRBV3-1; CDR3 protein: CASSQVSGSGYEQYF
clone size: -; CDR3 length: 15; V gene: TRBV30; CDR3 protein: CAWSVPSDRAYEQYF
clone size: -; CDR3 length: 15; V gene: TRBV9; CDR3 protein: CASSASGSKHYEQYF
clone size: -; CDR3 length: 16; V gene: TRBV27; CDR3 protein: CAATAGGVLAKNIQYF
clone size: few; CDR3 length: 18; V gene: TRBV30; CDR3 protein: CAGGKAGGPTQTGNIQYF
clone size: medium-sized; CDR3 length: 12; V gene: TRBV24-1; CDR3 protein: CATSRQGFGYTF
clone size: few; CDR3 length: 13; V gene: TRBV18; CDR3 protein: CASSILEGDEQYF
clone size: -; CDR3 length: 14; V gene: TRBV5-1; CDR3 protein: CASSFGGLGGELFF
clone size: many; CDR3 length: 14; V gene: TRBV24-1; CDR3 protein: CATSETGSTGELFF
clone size: few; CDR3 length: 15; V gene: TRBV12-3/TRBV12-4; CDR3 protein: CASNRGGRNTGELFF
clone size: few; CDR3 length: 11; V gene: TRBV9; CDR3 protein: CASSSGGEQFF
clone size: few; CDR3 length: 16; V gene: TRBV5-1; CDR3 protein: CASSFNGAGVGNTIYF
clone size: many; CDR3 length: 15; V gene: TRBV20-1; CDR3 protein: CSARDGEGRTTEAFF
clone size: few; CDR3 length: 17; V gene: TRBV11-2; CDR3 protein: CASSLSASGSFADTQYF
clone size: -; CDR3 length: 12; V gene: TRBV29-1; CDR3 protein: CSVGGPQETQYF